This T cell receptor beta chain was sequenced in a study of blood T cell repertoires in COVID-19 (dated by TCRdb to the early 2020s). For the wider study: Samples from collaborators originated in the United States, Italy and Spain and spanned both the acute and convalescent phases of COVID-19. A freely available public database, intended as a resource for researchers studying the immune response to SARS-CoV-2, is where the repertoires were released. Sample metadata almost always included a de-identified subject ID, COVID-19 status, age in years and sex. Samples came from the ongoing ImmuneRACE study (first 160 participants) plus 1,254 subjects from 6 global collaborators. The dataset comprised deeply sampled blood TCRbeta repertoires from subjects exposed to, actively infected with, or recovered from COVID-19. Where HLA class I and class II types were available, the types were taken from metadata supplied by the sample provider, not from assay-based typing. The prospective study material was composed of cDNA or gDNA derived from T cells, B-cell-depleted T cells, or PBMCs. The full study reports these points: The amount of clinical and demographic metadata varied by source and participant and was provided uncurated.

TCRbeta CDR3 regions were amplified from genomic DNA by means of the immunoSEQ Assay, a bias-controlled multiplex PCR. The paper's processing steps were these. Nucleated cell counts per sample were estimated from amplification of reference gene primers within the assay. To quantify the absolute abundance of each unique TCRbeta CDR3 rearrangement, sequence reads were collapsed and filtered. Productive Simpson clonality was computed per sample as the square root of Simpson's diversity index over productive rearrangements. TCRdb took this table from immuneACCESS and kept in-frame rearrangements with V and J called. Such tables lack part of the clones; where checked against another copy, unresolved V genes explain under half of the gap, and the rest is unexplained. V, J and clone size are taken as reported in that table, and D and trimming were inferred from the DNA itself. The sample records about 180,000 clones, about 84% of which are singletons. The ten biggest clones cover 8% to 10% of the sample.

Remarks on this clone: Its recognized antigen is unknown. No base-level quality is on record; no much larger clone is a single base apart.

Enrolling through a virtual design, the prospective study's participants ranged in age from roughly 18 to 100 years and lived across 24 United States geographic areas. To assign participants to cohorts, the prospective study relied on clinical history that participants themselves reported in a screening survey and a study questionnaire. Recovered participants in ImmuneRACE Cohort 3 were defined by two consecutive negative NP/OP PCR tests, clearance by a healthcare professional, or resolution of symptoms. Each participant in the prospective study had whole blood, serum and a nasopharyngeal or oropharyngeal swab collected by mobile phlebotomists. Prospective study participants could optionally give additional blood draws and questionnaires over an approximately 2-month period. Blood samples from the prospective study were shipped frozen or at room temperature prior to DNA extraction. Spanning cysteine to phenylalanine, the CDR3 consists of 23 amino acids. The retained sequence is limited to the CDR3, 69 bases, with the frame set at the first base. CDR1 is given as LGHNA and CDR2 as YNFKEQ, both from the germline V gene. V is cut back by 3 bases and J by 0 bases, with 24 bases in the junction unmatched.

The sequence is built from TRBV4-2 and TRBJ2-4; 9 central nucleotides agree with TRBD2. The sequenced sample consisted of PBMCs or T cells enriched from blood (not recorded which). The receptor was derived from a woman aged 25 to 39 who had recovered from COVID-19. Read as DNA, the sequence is TGTGCCAGCAGCCATTGGCATCCCGTATATCTAGCGGGGAACCCGGGAGCCAAAAACATTCAGTACTTC. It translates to CASSHWHPVYLAGNPGAKNIQYF.